The rows below give T cell receptor beta chains drawn from one sample of a study of identical twins. TCRdb analysed the 5' RACE reads with MiXCR anew, one entry per CDR3 protein. Of more than 250,000 distinct CDR3 sequences in the sample, around 8.8% were seen once. The same sample was also used in a study of yellow fever vaccine responses in identical twins.

Sequencing was performed on memory (CD45RO+) T cells sorted from blood. The receptors come from a woman aged 18-29 years in good health. The CDR3 runs from the conserved cysteine through the conserved F or W. A D gene is named only where the DNA matches it firmly. A clone size is listed for some rows: how often the clone was seen (once, few, many), or a class if it is expanded.

V: TRBV11-2; D: NA; size: few; J: TRBJ1-1; DNA: TGTGCCAGCAGCTCCGATAAGGTCCTGAACACTGAAGCTTTCTTT; CDR3: CASSSDKVLNTEAFF
V: TRBV6-1; D: TRBD1; size: few; J: TRBJ1-4; DNA: TGTGCCAGCAGGGACCGGGACAGGGGGCGTAGAAAACTGTTTTTT; CDR3: CASRDRDRGRRKLFF
V: TRBV28; D: TRBD1; size: NA; J: TRBJ2-6; DNA: TGTGCCAGCAGCCAACCCCCCTACAGGGGGCGCTCTGGGGCCAACGTCCTGACTTTC; CDR3: CASSQPPYRGRSGANVLTF
V: TRBV6-1; D: NA; size: NA; J: TRBJ2-1; DNA: TGTGCCAGCAACCTGGGTAGCGGAGAACACAATGAGCAGTTCTTC; CDR3: CASNLGSGEHNEQFF
V: TRBV7-2; D: TRBD2; size: few; J: TRBJ2-3; DNA: TGTGCCAGCAGCTTAGGAGCGGGGGGGGGGACAGATACGCAGTATTTT; CDR3: CASSLGAGGGTDTQYF
V: TRBV28; D: TRBD1; size: many; J: TRBJ2-4; DNA: TGTGCCAGCAGGGGGACAGGGGTCAAAAACATTCAGTACTTC; CDR3: CASRGTGVKNIQYF
V: TRBV6-5; D: NA; size: NA; J: TRBJ2-3; DNA: TGTGCCAGCAGTTACTCGGGAACATGGGGTAGGAGCACAGATACGCAGTATTTT; CDR3: CASSYSGTWGRSTDTQYF
V: TRBV7-9; D: NA; size: few; J: TRBJ1-2; DNA: TGTGCCAGCAGCCTAGGGGCAGGGACTCTCACCTTC; CDR3: CASSLGAGTLTF
V: TRBV28; D: NA; size: NA; J: TRBJ2-4; DNA: TGTGCCAGCAGTTCCGGGACGGTCAAAAACATTCAGTACTTC; CDR3: CASSSGTVKNIQYF
V: TRBV13; D: NA; size: NA; J: TRBJ2-7; DNA: TGTGCCAGCAGCACACAAAAGGCCTCCTACGAGCAGTACTTC; CDR3: CASSTQKASYEQYF
V: TRBV3-1; D: TRBD1; size: few; J: TRBJ1-4; DNA: TGTGCCAGCAGCTCCTACTCGACAGGGACTAATGAAAAACTGTTTTTT; CDR3: CASSSYSTGTNEKLFF
V: TRBV9; D: NA; size: few; J: TRBJ1-2; DNA: TGTGCCAGCAGCGTAGGCTCCCCCTGGGGCTACACCTTC; CDR3: CASSVGSPWGYTF
V: TRBV27; D: TRBD1; size: NA; J: TRBJ1-4; DNA: TGTGCCAGCAGGTCCTATGGGCCCGGGACAGGGGGCCCTTCGGGACTGTTTTTT; CDR3: CASRSYGPGTGGPSGLFF
V: TRBV11-3; D: NA; size: few; J: TRBJ2-1; DNA: TGTGCCAGCAGCTCAAGAGGGGGTAACTCCTACAATGAGCAGTTCTTC; CDR3: CASSSRGGNSYNEQFF
V: TRBV4-2; D: NA; size: many; J: TRBJ2-3; DNA: TGTGCCAGCAGCCAAGATTACGGGAGATTCCCAGATACGCAGTATTTT; CDR3: CASSQDYGRFPDTQYF
V: TRBV20-1; D: TRBD1; size: few; J: TRBJ2-5; DNA: TGCAGTGCTAGAGGGGACAGGGGGCGAGAGACCCAGTACTTC; CDR3: CSARGDRGRETQYF
V: TRBV3-1; D: NA; size: NA; J: TRBJ1-4; DNA: TGTGCCAGCAGCCAAGGGCAGATGGAAGAAAAACTGTTTTTT; CDR3: CASSQGQMEEKLFF
V: TRBV6-1; D: TRBD1; size: few; J: TRBJ2-3; DNA: TGTGCCAGCAGTGCGTGGGACAGGGGCCTCACAGATACGCAGTATTTT; CDR3: CASSAWDRGLTDTQYF
V: TRBV29-1; D: NA; size: many; J: TRBJ2-2; DNA: TGCAGCGTTGATCGTCAGAACACCGGGGAGCTGTTTTTT; CDR3: CSVDRQNTGELFF
V: TRBV7-3; D: NA; size: NA; J: TRBJ2-2; DNA: TGTGCCAGCAGCTTGGGGGAAACCGGGGAGCTGTTTTTT; CDR3: CASSLGETGELFF
V: TRBV10-3; D: TRBD2; size: many; J: TRBJ2-3; DNA: TGTGCCATCAGTGAATGGCCACTGCGGGAGAGGTCAGATACGCAGTATTTT; CDR3: CAISEWPLRERSDTQYF
V: TRBV20-1; D: NA; size: NA; J: TRBJ2-2; DNA: TGCAGTGCTAGCAGGGGAGTAACCGGGGAGCTGTTTTTT; CDR3: CSASRGVTGELFF
V: TRBV27; D: TRBD2; size: NA; J: TRBJ2-7; DNA: TGTGCCACCAAGACTAGCTCGACGGCCTACGAGCAGTACTTC; CDR3: CATKTSSTAYEQYF
V: TRBV12-3/TRBV12-4; D: NA; size: NA; J: TRBJ1-5; DNA: TGTGCCAGCAGGGCAACAGGGTTGGCCAATCAGCCCCAGCATTTT; CDR3: CASRATGLANQPQHF
V: TRBV12-3/TRBV12-4; D: NA; size: few; J: TRBJ2-2; DNA: TGTGCCAGCAGTTTGGACTACCTCACCGGGGAGCTGTTTTTT; CDR3: CASSLDYLTGELFF